These 4 T cell receptor beta chains were sequenced from one sample in a study of blood T cell repertoires in COVID-19. The protocol was immunoSEQ multiplex PCR, while the TCRdb copy is restricted to in-frame clones and leaves out a portion. The data contain around 220,000 clones, roughly 84% of them singletons. The sequenced sample was peripheral blood. The receptor source for this set is a man aged 35-49 years with active or convalescent COVID-19.

The chain has TRBV2 and TRBJ1-1; 8 bases agree with TRBD1. CDR3 length equals 14 residues. The V gene end was trimmed by 9 bases and the J gene end by 2 bases; junction bases not matched to a gene: 8. Germline V gene sequence: CDR1 SNHLY, CDR2 FYNNEI. The CDR3 spells CASSQGALNTEAFF. CDR3 nucleotides: TGTGCCAGTTCCCAGGGGGCGTTAAACACTGAAGCTTTCTTT.

The J gene is TRBJ2-7, the V gene TRBV14; a possible D gene is TRBD1 (6 bases). Trimming took off 1 base at V and 7 bases at J, with 17 bases between the two ends. Per the germline V gene, CDR1 is SGHDN and CDR2 is FVKESK. This CDR3 is 15 amino acids long. Written as DNA, the CDR3 is TGTGCCAGCAGCCAAGGATGGGGGCAAGGTCGGGAGCAGTACTTC. It is translated as CASSQGWGQGREQYF.

This rearrangement joins TRBV18 to TRBJ1-1, with 9 bases lining up with TRBD1. V lost 4 bases to trimming and J lost 3 bases; unmatched junction nucleotides: 3. The V gene's germline CDR1 is KGHSH and CDR2 LQKENI. The CDR3 consists of 14 residues. The CDR3 loop is CASSLGQGDTEAFF. DNA of the CDR3: TGTGCCAGCTCACTGGGACAGGGTGACACTGAAGCTTTCTTT.

The CDR3: CASSLSRLANEQFF. DNA of the CDR3: TGTGCCAGCAGTTTAAGTAGACTAGCCAATGAGCAGTTCTTC. The chain recombines TRBV28 with TRBJ2-1; 7 positions agree with TRBD2. Germline assignment: CDR1 MDHEN and CDR2 SYDVKM. J gave up 6 bases and V 2 bases, and 4 bases lay outside the gene matches. CDR3 length: 14 residues. The full variable domain, its missing parts supplied by reference TRBV28 and TRBJ2-1, is DVKVTQSSRYLVKRTGEKVFLECVQDMDHENMFWYRQDPGLGLRLIYFSYDVKMKEKGDIPEGYSVSREKKERFSLILESASTNQTSMYLCASSLSRLANEQFFGPGTRLTVL.